The 30 T cell receptor beta chains presented below share a single source sample, sequenced in a study of cytomegalovirus exposure and HLA in healthy donors. 60 Vbeta and 13 Jbeta primers were used in PCR. Assay: immunoSEQ multiplex PCR; the TCRdb copy retains only in-frame clones and omits some. The sample has around 65,000 clones, around four fifths seen once. The specimen was PBMCs. These receptor sequences come from a woman younger than 45 in good health and CMV-seronegative.

The genes are TRBV29-1 and TRBJ2-3, with TRBD2 identical over 11 bases. Germline CDR1 SQVTM, CDR2 ANQGSEA. The trim removed 5 bases at V and 6 bases at J, leaving 4 bases unmatched. The CDR3 has 13 amino acids. CDR3 sequence (DNA): TGCAGCGTTCTACTAGCGGGAGTGGATACGCAGTATTTT. Amino acids: CSVLLAGVDTQYF.

The chain links TRBV28 to TRBJ1-1; perhaps TRBD1 as D (5 bases). The V gene lost 4 bases and the J gene lost 1 base, with 7 bases spanning the gap. Germline V gives CDR1 MDHEN, CDR2 SYDVKM. The CDR3 is made up of 13 amino acids. As DNA, the CDR3 is TGTGCCAGCAGTTCCAGGGAGAACACTGAAGCTTTCTTT. Encoded protein: CASSSRENTEAFF.

This rearrangement joins TRBV4-3 to TRBJ1-1; no reliable D call. The CDR3 consists of 15 residues. Germline CDR1 LGHNA, CDR2 YSLEER. V was trimmed by 0 bases and J by 2 bases, leaving 10 bases between them. CDR3 sequence (DNA): TGCGCCAGCAGCCAAGATCCGGGAGGCAACACTGAAGCTTTCTTT. Protein sequence: CASSQDPGGNTEAFF.

The chain is built from TRBV29-1 and TRBJ1-5; 8 nucleotides align to TRBD1. Germline V CDR1 and CDR2: SQVTM, ANQGSEA. With 4 bases clipped from V and 0 bases from J, the junction kept 2 bases outside the gene matches. The CDR3 is made up of 14 amino acids. CDR3 DNA sequence: TGCAGCGTTGTTACAGGGGGTAGCAATCAGCCCCAGCATTTT. This codes for CSVVTGGSNQPQHF.

The V gene is TRBV4-1, the J gene TRBJ2-1, with 9 nucleotides matching TRBD2. V gave up 1 base and J gave up 2 bases; unmatched junction bases: 12. Germline V gene sequence: CDR1 MGHRA, CDR2 YSYEKL. CDR3 length equals 19 residues. The CDR3 bases are TGCGCCAGCAGCCAAGCCCCAACTCCTACTAGCGGGCCCTACAATGAGCAGTTCTTC. Translating it yields CASSQAPTPTSGPYNEQFF.

In its sample, this clone was seen once. This chain uses TRBV2 with TRBJ1-1; possibly TRBD1 for D (5 bases). This CDR3 contains 14 residues. Germline CDR1 is SNHLY and CDR2 is FYNNEI. The V end lost 5 bases, the J end lost 0 bases, and 10 bases lay between the germline ends. The CDR3 sequence is CASSRDRLNTEAFF. The CDR3 region has the DNA TGTGCCAGCAGTCGTGACAGATTGAACACTGAAGCTTTCTTT.

The chain links TRBV29-1 to TRBJ2-1; 7 nucleotides match TRBD1. With 5 bases clipped from V and 9 bases from J, the junction kept 10 bases outside the gene matches. The length of the CDR3 is 13 residues. Germline V gene sequence: CDR1 SQVTM, CDR2 ANQGSEA. The DNA for the CDR3 is TGCAGCGTTAGCAGACAGGGCAAAGGTGAGCAGTTCTTC. Residues: CSVSRQGKGEQFF.

The genes are TRBV6-1 and TRBJ2-5, with 8 positions matching TRBD1. Looked up from germline, CDR1 is MNHNS and CDR2 is SASEGT. V lost 6 bases, J lost 2 bases, and 5 bases stayed unmatched. The CDR3 totals 14 residues. CDR3 region: CASRHDRGQETQYF. The DNA of the CDR3 is TGTGCCAGCAGACACGACAGGGGTCAAGAGACCCAGTACTTC.

The chain is built from TRBV27 and TRBJ1-1; D perhaps matches TRBD1 (6 bases). The V end was cut by 6 bases, the J end by 5 bases, with 13 bases between. Germline values: CDR1 MNHEY, CDR2 SMNVEV (reference sequence). This CDR3 has 13 amino acids. As DNA, the CDR3 is TGTGCCAGCAGCCTACAGGGTAGTACTGAAGCTTTCTTT. The encoded protein is CASSLQGSTEAFF.

V gene TRBV28 combines with J gene TRBJ1-1; D perhaps matches TRBD1 (6 bases). The V end was cut by 7 bases, the J end by 1 base, with 16 bases between. Germline V CDR1 and CDR2: MDHEN, SYDVKM. The CDR3 runs to 15 residues. In nucleotides, the CDR3 is TGTGCCAGCACTTTCCCGGGACACCCGAACACTGAAGCTTTCTTT. Translating gives CASTFPGHPNTEAFF.

CDR3 sequence reads: CATRPGTGGIYGYTF. CDR3 sequence (DNA): TGTGCCACCAGACCGGGGACAGGGGGCATCTATGGCTACACCTTC. J is TRBJ1-2 and V is TRBV6-6; 12 positions match TRBD1. V lost 10 bases and J lost 4; bases outside the gene matches: 10. The CDR3 spans 15 residues. Germline CDR1 and CDR2: MNHNY and SVGAGI (reference sequence).

The chain carries TRBV30 and TRBJ2-1, with 9 bases lining up with TRBD2. Per the germline V gene, CDR1 is GTSNPN and CDR2 is SVGIG (reference sequence). With 0 bases clipped from V and 7 bases from J, the junction kept 16 bases outside the gene matches. The CDR3 has 18 amino acids. The CDR3 protein is CAWSVGTVAGGRRNEQFF. The CDR3 coding sequence is TGTGCCTGGAGTGTAGGGACGGTGGCGGGGGGGCGACGGAATGAGCAGTTCTTC.

V and J are TRBV4-3 and TRBJ1-1; perhaps TRBD1 as D (6 bases). This CDR3 is 15 amino acids long. The V end lost 3 bases, the J end lost 0 bases, and 11 bases lay between the germline ends. Germline V gene lookup returns CDR1 LGHNA and CDR2 YSLEER. The CDR3 DNA reads TGCGCCAGCAGCCAGGCCCAGGGGATGAACACTGAAGCTTTCTTT. This sequence encodes CASSQAQGMNTEAFF.

V gene TRBV9 combines with J gene TRBJ1-5, with D tentatively TRBD1 (5 bases). The CDR3 totals 13 residues. Trimming stripped 7 bases from V and 0 bases from J, with 8 bases between. Germline V gives CDR1 SGDLS, CDR2 YYNGEE. Here the CDR3 reads CASPGNSNQPQHF. CDR3 DNA: TGTGCCAGCCCAGGGAATAGCAATCAGCCCCAGCATTTT. Combining the CDR3 with reference TRBV9 and TRBJ1-5 gives the whole variable domain DSGVTQTPKHLITATGQRVTLRCSPRSGDLSVYWYQQSLDQGLQFLIQYYNGEERAKGNILERFSAQQFPDLHSELNLSSLELGDSALYFCASPGNSNQPQHFGDGTRLSIL.

This clone was picked up one time. The chain combines TRBV28 with TRBJ1-5; TRBD1 might be the D (6 bases). Per the germline V gene, CDR1 is MDHEN and CDR2 is SYDVKM. Trimming removed 6 bases at V and 6 bases at J, with 15 bases between. CDR3 size: 14 residues. The CDR3 loop is CASSQNRVAQPQHF. The CDR3, as DNA: TGTGCCAGCAGCCAAAACAGGGTTGCTCAGCCCCAGCATTTT.

V gene TRBV29-1 combines with J gene TRBJ2-1, with 7 positions matching TRBD2. Germline CDR1 is SQVTM and CDR2 is ANQGSEA. V lost 5 bases, J lost 6 bases, and 7 bases stayed unmatched. The CDR3 length is 13 residues. CDR3 loop: CSVKAGVPNEQFF. In nucleotides, the CDR3 is TGCAGCGTTAAGGCGGGAGTGCCCAATGAGCAGTTCTTC.

This chain joins TRBV7-8 and TRBJ2-7; tentatively, D is TRBD2 (5 bases). V was clipped by 2 bases and J by 4 bases, with 9 bases between them. The germline V gene encodes CDR1 SGHVS and CDR2 FQNEAQ. The CDR3 loop spans 13 amino acids. The CDR3 reads CASSLIGVYEQYF. CDR3 nucleotides: TGTGCCAGCAGCTTAATCGGGGTTTACGAGCAGTACTTC.

CDR3 protein: CASSSRQGLDIQYF. The CDR3 DNA sequence: TGTGCCAGCAGCTCCCGACAGGGCCTGGACATTCAGTACTTC. This chain uses TRBV13 with TRBJ2-4; 7 nucleotides line up with TRBD1. There are 14 residues in the CDR3. Germline assignment: CDR1 PRHDT and CDR2 FYEKMQ (reference sequence). With V trimmed by 4 bases and J by 8 bases, 8 bases remained unmatched.

This sequence joins TRBV9 and TRBJ1-5, with no clear D. CDR3 size: 15 residues. Looked up from germline, CDR1 is SGDLS and CDR2 is YYNGEE. Trimming removed 5 bases from V and 0 bases from J, with 12 bases in between. CDR3 loop: CASSEGGYSNQPQHF. CDR3 bases: TGTGCCAGCAGTGAGGGCGGATATAGCAATCAGCCCCAGCATTTT.

The V and J genes are TRBV2 and TRBJ2-5; D gene unclear. Germline V gives CDR1 SNHLY, CDR2 FYNNEI. Trimming cost V 3 bases and J 6 bases, with 8 bases left between them. The CDR3 extends over 12 amino acids. CDR3 DNA: TGTGCCAGCAGTGACTATTTGAAGACCCAGTACTTC. Protein product: CASSDYLKTQYF. The full variable domain, in which reference TRBV2 and TRBJ2-5 provide the parts outside the CDR3, is EPEVTQTPSHQVTQMGQEVILRCVPISNHLYFYWYRQILGQKVEFLVSFYNNEISEKSEIFDDQFSVERPDGSNFTLKIRSTKLEDSAMYFCASSDYLKTQYFGPGTRLLVL.

Only one count was recorded for this clone. V gene TRBV5-1 combines with J gene TRBJ2-1; 7 bases align to TRBD2. The germline CDR1 and CDR2 sequences are SGHRS and YFSETQ. This CDR3 comprises 15 residues. The V segment lost 0 bases and the J segment 4 bases; nucleotides outside the gene matches: 4. This CDR3 is CASSLGLADYNEQFF. The CDR3 DNA sequence: TGCGCCAGCAGCTTGGGGCTAGCGGATTACAATGAGCAGTTCTTC.

This clone was counted between two and nine times. The genes are TRBV30 and TRBJ2-5, with D perhaps TRBD1 (5 bases). The germline gives CDR1 GTSNPN, CDR2 SVGIG (reference sequence). The V end was cut by 4 bases, the J end by 5 bases, with 8 bases between. This CDR3 comprises 11 residues. CDR3 amino acids: CAWTGMETQYF. In DNA, the CDR3 is TGTGCCTGGACAGGGATGGAGACCCAGTACTTC. Variable domain in full (rest from reference TRBV30 and TRBJ2-5): SQTIHQWPATLVQPVGSPLSLECTVEGTSNPNLYWYRQAAGRGLQLLFYSVGIGQISSEVPQNLSASRPQDRQFILSSKKLLLSDSGFYLCAWTGMETQYFGPGTRLLVL.

The chain combines TRBV7-2 with TRBJ2-7, with D perhaps TRBD1 (6 bases). The CDR3 runs to 14 residues. Germline values: CDR1 SGHTA, CDR2 FQGNSA. The V end lost 5 bases, the J end lost 3 bases, and 14 bases lay between the germline ends. CDR3 DNA: TGTGCCAGCAGCCCTGGGGGCAGTCTCTACGAGCAGTACTTC. As protein: CASSPGGSLYEQYF. The entire variable domain, with the rest obtained from reference TRBV7-2 and TRBJ2-7, is as follows: GAGVSQSPSNKVTEKGKDVELRCDPISGHTALYWYRQSLGQGLEFLIYFQGNSAPDKSGLPSDRFSAERTGGSVSTLTIQRTQQEDSAVYLCASSPGGSLYEQYFGPGTRLTVT.

The chain couples TRBV30 to TRBJ2-7; perhaps TRBD2 as D (5 bases). Trimming pared 5 bases from V and 2 bases from J, leaving 7 bases between. The CDR3 spans 11 residues. Germline V gene sequence: CDR1 GTSNPN, CDR2 SVGIG (reference sequence). CDR3 nucleotides: TGTGCCTGGGAGGGAGCCTACGAGCAGTACTTC. Its translation is CAWEGAYEQYF.

This chain links TRBV29-1 with TRBJ2-5; 14 bases match TRBD2. The junction had 6 bases not matched to a gene; V was cut back by 5 bases and J by 4 bases. The CDR3 totals 15 residues. Germline V lookup: CDR1 SQVTM, CDR2 ANQGSEA. The CDR3 loop is CSVKGLAGGSETQYF. CDR3 bases: TGCAGCGTTAAAGGACTAGCGGGAGGTTCAGAGACCCAGTACTTC.

This clone was detected a few times. At one of its ends the junction is not consistent with the germline gene, which may arise from a read error. The chain is built from TRBV28 and TRBJ1-5, with D tentatively TRBD1 (6 bases). The CDR3 sequence is 14 residues long. Germline CDR1 MDHEN, CDR2 SYDVKM. CDR3 sequence reads: CASSFLDSNQPQRF. CDR3 in DNA: TGTGCCAGCAGTTTTCTGGACAGCAATCAGCCCCAGCGTTTT.

The CDR3 DNA is TGCAGCGTTGAAGGTCGACAAATGGGGGTCCTACCCGGACAGTCACCCTACGAGCAGTACTTC. Translating it yields CSVEGRQMGVLPGQSPYEQYF. The chain links TRBV29-1 to TRBJ2-7; possibly TRBD1 for D (6 bases). Between the trimmed V and J ends, which lost 1 base and 2 bases, there was a span of 33 bases. Germline CDR1 SQVTM, CDR2 ANQGSEA. The CDR3 covers 21 residues.

V usage is TRBV7-8 and J usage is TRBJ1-1; D gene uncertain. CDR3 length: 14 residues. Deletions cut 2 bases from V and 2 bases from J, with 9 bases between. Germline lookup yields CDR1 SGHVS and CDR2 FQNEAQ. DNA for the CDR3: TGTGCCAGCAGCTTATTGGGCCCAAACACTGAAGCTTTCTTT. Its protein is CASSLLGPNTEAFF. Variable domain in full (rest from reference TRBV7-8 and TRBJ1-1): GAGVSQSPRYKVAKRGQDVALRCDPISGHVSLFWYQQALGQGPEFLTYFQNEAQLDKSGLPSDRFFAERPEGSVSTLKIQRTQQEDSAVYLCASSLLGPNTEAFFGQGTRLTVV.

The CDR3, as DNA: TGCAGCGTTCCTTGGGGCAGCACCTACGAGCAGTACTTC. It codes for CSVPWGSTYEQYF. V and J are TRBV29-1 and TRBJ2-7, with a weak D call TRBD1 (5 bases). Per the germline V gene, CDR1 is SQVTM and CDR2 is ANQGSEA. V lost 5 bases to trimming and J lost 2 bases, with 13 bases between them. This CDR3 comprises 13 residues.

The CDR3 loop is CASSPQGYGYTF. The CDR3 region has the DNA TGTGCCAGCAGTCCGCAGGGCTATGGCTACACCTTC. This chain uses TRBV27 with TRBJ1-2; the D gene is possibly TRBD1 (5 bases). This CDR3 is built from 12 residues. V was cut by 5 bases and J by 4 bases, with 8 bases left in between. Germline CDR1 and CDR2: MNHEY and SMNVEV (reference sequence).